Below are 15 T cell receptor beta chains sequenced from a single sample in a study of patients and donors after allogeneic stem cell transplantation. TCRdb reprocessed the RT-PCR reads via MiXCR and lists one record per CDR3 protein. The sample lists 70,000 to 75,000 distinct CDR3 sequences, about a quarter occurring once. The material sequenced was blood, either unsorted or a sorted T cell fraction (not recorded which). The source of these receptors is a human donor who was either an allogeneic HSCT recipient or a stem cell or donor lymphocyte infusion donor (not recorded which). It is not recorded whose cells these are; they may come from a transplant donor.

This chain uses TRBV18 with TRBJ1-1; D not certain. The germline V and J ends were trimmed by 0 bases and 2 bases, with 7 bases remaining between them. Germline V gene data show CDR1 as KGHSH and CDR2 as LQKENI. CDR3 length: 14 residues. CDR3 DNA sequence: TGTGCCAGCTCACCACCGGCCAGTAACACTGAAGCTTTCTTT. Residues: CASSPPASNTEAFF.

The chain combines TRBV5-1 with TRBJ1-4; D gene unclear. Germline V gene data show CDR1 as SGHRS and CDR2 as YFSETQ. This CDR3 is built from 14 residues. The V end was cut by 0 bases, the J end by 4 bases, with 7 bases between. The CDR3 spells CASSLDSFNEKLFF. CDR3 in DNA: TGCGCCAGCAGCTTGGACAGCTTTAATGAAAAACTGTTTTTT.

This clonotype was recorded a few times. The chain links TRBV2 to TRBJ1-1; perhaps TRBD1 as D (6 bases). V lost 5 bases and J 10 bases, leaving 14 bases between the germline ends. The CDR3 is made up of 12 amino acids. CDR1 SNHLY and CDR2 FYNNEI come from the germline V gene. The CDR3 DNA is TGTGCCAGCAGTATCCAGGGGAGCGGAGCTTTCTTT. This gives the protein CASSIQGSGAFF.

The genes are TRBV5-1 and TRBJ1-1; D gene unclear. V gave up 2 bases and J gave up 5 bases, with 7 bases separating them. In germline, CDR1 is SGHRS, CDR2 YFSETQ. CDR3 length: 12 residues. CDR3 residues: CASSFRGTEAFF. DNA for the CDR3: TGCGCCAGCAGCTTTCGTGGTACTGAAGCTTTCTTT.

This clonotype was seen more than once but under ten times. The junction does not match germline at one end; this may be a read error. The chain carries TRBV7-7 and TRBJ2-7; D may correspond to TRBD1 or TRBD2 (6 bases each). The CDR3 spans 15 residues. CDR1 and CDR2 (germline): SSHAT, FNYEAQ (reference sequence). The CDR3 DNA is TGTGCTAGCAGCTTAGCGCCCGGAGGGGGCTACGAGCAGTACTTC. It is translated as CASSLAPGGGYEQYF.

The rearrangement links TRBV14 to TRBJ1-1; D is perhaps TRBD1 (5 bases). The CDR3 is 14 amino acids. V lost 4 bases and J 5 bases, leaving 14 bases between the germline ends. Germline CDR1 reads SGHDN; CDR2 reads FVKESK. The CDR3 bases are TGTGCCAGCAGCCCCAGGGCACCGAGGACTGAAGCTTTCTTT. It specifies CASSPRAPRTEAFF. Full variable domain (outside the CDR3, taken from reference TRBV14 and TRBJ1-1): EAGVTQFPSHSVIEKGQTVTLRCDPISGHDNLYWYRRVMGKEIKFLLHFVKESKQDESGMPNNRFLAERTGGTYSTLKVQPAELEDSGVYFCASSPRAPRTEAFFGQGTRLTVV.

The V and J genes are TRBV4-2 and TRBJ2-7; D tentatively reads TRBD1 or TRBD2 (5 bases each). This CDR3 comprises 13 residues. Germline V gene lookup returns CDR1 LGHNA and CDR2 YNFKEQ. Trimming removed 3 bases at V and 5 bases at J, with 11 bases between. The CDR3 is CASSQLQEDEQYF. For the CDR3, the DNA is TGTGCCAGCAGCCAGCTACAGGAGGACGAGCAGTACTTC.

This clonotype has just a few counts. The J gene is TRBJ2-1, the V gene TRBV21-1; the table's D call TRBD2 went unverified against the DNA. TRBV21-1 is assigned pseudogene status. CDR3 length equals 16 residues. CDR3 coding DNA: TGTGCCAGCAGCAAAGGCGTAGGGCAAGTGGGGGGAGGGATGTTCTTC. This gives the protein CASSKGVGQVGGGMFF.

The chain links TRBV4-1 to TRBJ2-5; D is possibly TRBD1 or TRBD2 (5 bases each). Germline CDR1 MGHRA, CDR2 YSYEKL. The V gene lost 2 bases and the J gene lost 1 base, with 8 bases spanning the gap. This CDR3 is 14 amino acids long. CDR3 amino acids: CASSQPGRQETQYF. As DNA, the CDR3 is TGCGCCAGCAGCCAACCGGGACGCCAAGAGACCCAGTACTTC.

The chain couples TRBV12-3 or TRBV12-4 to TRBJ2-7, with TRBD1 identical over 9 bases. The CDR3 is 14 amino acids. The trim removed 5 bases at V and 7 bases at J, leaving 9 bases unmatched. Here the CDR3 reads CASSLLRDRVEQYF. In DNA form, the CDR3 reads TGTGCCAGCAGTCTCCTCCGGGACAGGGTAGAGCAGTACTTC.

This clonotype turned up a few times. The chain has TRBV7-2 and TRBJ1-2; 7 positions agree with TRBD1. The CDR3 is 14 residues long. Germline CDR1 SGHTA, CDR2 FQGNSA. The ends lost 1 base at V and 2 bases at J; junction bases unmatched: 1. CDR3 residues: CASSLGGQNYGYTF. Here the CDR3 DNA reads TGTGCCAGCAGCTTAGGGGGACAGAACTATGGCTACACCTTC.

The V call is TRBV20-1, the J call TRBJ2-7; 9 bases map to TRBD2. The CDR3 runs 14 residues. Germline V gene sequence: CDR1 DFQATT, CDR2 SNEGSKA (reference sequence). Unmatched junction bases numbered 5, after V lost 0 bases and J lost 5 bases. The chain's CDR3 is CSARDFAGGDEQYF. CDR3 coding DNA: TGCAGTGCTAGAGATTTTGCGGGGGGGGACGAGCAGTACTTC.

Note on this clonotype: A junction end diverges from the germline sequence, so it may reflect a read error. This chain connects TRBV27 to TRBJ1-3; the match to TRBD1 covers 7 bases. Germline loops: CDR1 MNHEY, CDR2 SMNVEV (reference sequence). This CDR3 region has 15 residues. The DNA of the CDR3 is TGTGCAAGCAGTCCCCGACAGGGATTGAGAAACACCATATATTTT. The encoded protein is CASSPRQGLRNTIYF.

This rearrangement joins TRBV7-2 to TRBJ2-5; D might be TRBD2 (5 bases). V lost 1 base and J 4 bases, leaving 10 bases between the germline ends. The CDR3 runs 14 residues. Germline V gene sequence: CDR1 SGHTA, CDR2 FQGNSA. CDR3 sequence reads: CASSLVEGAETQYF. CDR3 DNA: TGTGCCAGCAGCTTAGTTGAGGGTGCAGAGACCCAGTACTTC.

The V and J genes are TRBV11-2 and TRBJ1-1; D remains ambiguous. This CDR3 is built from 15 residues. Germline CDR1 is SGHAT and CDR2 is FQNNGV. Trimming stripped 0 bases from V and 5 bases from J, with 13 bases between. The CDR3 region has the DNA TGTGCCAGCAGCTTAGAATTCCCCTGGAGGACTGAAGCTTTCTTT. Protein: CASSLEFPWRTEAFF. Full variable domain (outside the CDR3, taken from reference TRBV11-2 and TRBJ1-1): EAGVAQSPRYKIIEKRQSVAFWCNPISGHATLYWYQQILGQGPKLLIQFQNNGVVDDSQLPKDRFSAERLKGVDSTLKIQPAKLEDSAVYLCASSLEFPWRTEAFFGQGTRLTVV.